The source of this T cell receptor beta chain is a study of blood T cells in healthy people across ages. Study-wide findings and caveats: Correlation between TCR beta diversity and naive T cell percentage was strong. Researchers judged that diversity estimates from one million T cells fell short of true values. Naive and antigen-experienced cells could not be conclusively compared, given unsorted PBMCs.

With regard to this clonotype: Its antigen remains unknown.

A J-beta primer mix and a sample-barcoded 5' primer were used in a second PCR of about 6 to 12 cycles. The authors tagged each cDNA molecule using a template-switch adaptor with 12 random nucleotides. TCRdb reprocessed the 5' RACE reads with MiXCR, giving one entry per CDR3 protein. Here the sample spans about 1.8 million distinct CDR3 sequences, around 50% being singletons. The sequence came from a woman in her forties in good health. Sequencing input: blood.

The CDR3: CASTPPSAGQDTQYF. DNA of the CDR3: TGTGCCAGCACCCCCCCTAGCGCGGGGCAAGATACGCAGTATTTT. This chain connects TRBV12-3 or TRBV12-4 to TRBJ2-3, with D possibly matching TRBD2 (6 bases). The germline V and J ends were trimmed by 7 bases and 5 bases, with 19 bases remaining between them. This CDR3 has 15 residues.